The rows below give T cell receptor beta chains drawn from one sample of a study of blood T cell repertoires in COVID-19. Libraries were prepared by immunoSEQ multiplex PCR; TCRdb keeps only in-frame clonotypes and omits some of them. The sample lists about 220,000 clones; about 83% were seen once. Sequenced material: PBMCs or T cells enriched from blood (not recorded which). The receptors derive from a woman between 40 and 50 years old who had recovered from COVID-19. CDR3s leave out the opening cysteine and the closing phenylalanine or tryptophan. Size tells how often a clone was seen (once, few, many) or the class of an expanded clone, and some rows leave it out.

j_gene: TRBJ2-1; v_gene: TRBV21-1; abundance: .; CDR3aa: ASSKPLIRDEQF
j_gene: TRBJ2-1; v_gene: TRBV7-8; abundance: .; CDR3aa: ASSPGGLAGYNEQF
j_gene: TRBJ1-1; v_gene: TRBV30; abundance: once; CDR3aa: AWSVGEDTEAF
j_gene: TRBJ1-1; v_gene: TRBV29-1; abundance: .; CDR3aa: SAALPAALWGAEAF
j_gene: TRBJ1-2; v_gene: TRBV18; abundance: .; CDR3aa: ASSPTGDYGYT
j_gene: TRBJ2-4; v_gene: TRBV11-2; abundance: .; CDR3aa: ASSLTSGRAKNIQY
j_gene: TRBJ1-2; v_gene: TRBV29-1; abundance: .; CDR3aa: SVGTGGGKNYGYT
j_gene: TRBJ2-5; v_gene: TRBV5-1; abundance: .; CDR3aa: ASSLLAQGLQETQY
j_gene: TRBJ2-1; v_gene: TRBV11-2; abundance: .; CDR3aa: ASSPTSGRFYNEQF
j_gene: TRBJ1-5; v_gene: TRBV6-2/TRBV6-3; abundance: .; CDR3aa: ASSYSGTGGGDQPQH
j_gene: TRBJ2-7; v_gene: TRBV30; abundance: .; CDR3aa: AWSTSSYEQY
j_gene: TRBJ2-7; v_gene: TRBV7-8; abundance: .; CDR3aa: ASSLTFGLASYEQY
j_gene: TRBJ2-5; v_gene: TRBV5-6; abundance: .; CDR3aa: ASSLYLAGGPQETQY
j_gene: TRBJ1-2; v_gene: TRBV7-2; abundance: .; CDR3aa: ASSLDMRVYGYT
j_gene: TRBJ2-3; v_gene: TRBV6-5; abundance: .; CDR3aa: ASTRGQATDTQY
j_gene: TRBJ1-5; v_gene: TRBV28; abundance: .; CDR3aa: ASSFLPGQPQH
j_gene: TRBJ2-7; v_gene: TRBV25-1; abundance: .; CDR3aa: ASIRTSYEQY
j_gene: TRBJ1-1; v_gene: TRBV10-3; abundance: once; CDR3aa: AISGTGNTEAF
j_gene: TRBJ1-1; v_gene: TRBV28; abundance: .; CDR3aa: ASSLQPRDRAF
j_gene: TRBJ2-3; v_gene: TRBV30; abundance: .; CDR3aa: AWNPGGSDTQY
j_gene: TRBJ1-4; v_gene: TRBV18; abundance: .; CDR3aa: ASSPGTGNEKLF
j_gene: TRBJ2-3; v_gene: TRBV19; abundance: .; CDR3aa: ASSPYAGTGVRTDTQY
j_gene: TRBJ2-7; v_gene: TRBV19; abundance: .; CDR3aa: ASSYRTSGSSSSYEQY
j_gene: TRBJ1-5; v_gene: TRBV4-2; abundance: .; CDR3aa: ASSHLDRAHQPQH
j_gene: TRBJ2-3; v_gene: TRBV5-4; abundance: .; CDR3aa: ASSPGQGRVTDTQY
j_gene: TRBJ2-3; v_gene: TRBV11-3; abundance: .; CDR3aa: ASSSPGGSPTDTQY